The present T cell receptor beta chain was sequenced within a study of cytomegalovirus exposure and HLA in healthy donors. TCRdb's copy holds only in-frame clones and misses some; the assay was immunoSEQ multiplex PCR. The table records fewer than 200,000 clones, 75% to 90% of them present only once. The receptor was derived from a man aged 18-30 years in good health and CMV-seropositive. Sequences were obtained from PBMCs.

The CDR3 reads CASSLGAVGEQYF. CDR3 nucleotides: TGTGCCAGCAGTTTGGGGGCCGTAGGCGAGCAGTACTTC. The chain carries TRBV28 and TRBJ2-7; perhaps TRBD1 as D (6 bases). V was pared by 3 bases and J by 6 bases, with 12 bases between. CDR3 length: 13 residues. In germline, CDR1 is MDHEN, CDR2 SYDVKM.